The 9 T cell receptor beta chains given below trace back to one sample, sequenced in a study of cytomegalovirus exposure and HLA in healthy donors. PCR was performed using 60 Vbeta and 13 Jbeta primers. The method was immunoSEQ multiplex PCR; TCRdb's version includes in-frame clones alone and lacks a portion of them. This sample's clone table lists around 160,000 clones. Sequencing used PBMCs. All receptors come from a woman aged 50 to 65 in good health and CMV-seronegative.

The rearrangement links TRBV11-1 to TRBJ2-3; 9 bases are shared with TRBD2. This CDR3 has 16 amino acids. Germline V gene data show CDR1 as SGHAT and CDR2 as FQDESV (reference sequence). V lost 5 bases to trimming and J lost 2 bases; unmatched junction nucleotides: 8. The CDR3 protein is CASSDTRLAATDTQYF. For the CDR3, the DNA is TGTGCCAGCAGCGACACCCGACTAGCGGCCACAGATACGCAGTATTTT.

The chain combines TRBV11-3 with TRBJ2-7; D is unresolved. With 3 bases removed from V and 2 bases from J, the gap between germline ends came to 8 bases. Germline CDR1 is SGHNT and CDR2 is YENEEA. CDR3 length: 13 amino acids. The CDR3 DNA follows: TGTGCCAGCAGCTTGGGCAGGACCTACGAGCAGTACTTC. Its translation: CASSLGRTYEQYF.

The chain couples TRBV7-3 to TRBJ2-3; D gene ambiguous. The CDR3 is 12 residues long. In germline, CDR1 is SGHTA, CDR2 FQGTGA. The V gene lost 4 bases and the J gene lost 4 bases, with 6 bases spanning the gap. CDR3 coding DNA: TGTGCCAGCAGCTCCCCGTCAGATACGCAGTATTTT. Protein: CASSSPSDTQYF.

This sequence joins TRBV10-3 and TRBJ1-1; possible D gene TRBD1, 5 bases. With 7 bases removed from V and 2 bases from J, the gap between germline ends came to 14 bases. The CDR3 has 14 amino acids. Germline V gives CDR1 ENHRY, CDR2 SYGVKD. The CDR3 DNA sequence: TGTGCCATCACCCTGGGGGGGGGAAACACTGAAGCTTTCTTT. Protein: CAITLGGGNTEAFF.

The chain couples TRBV25-1 to TRBJ1-1, with 8 positions matching TRBD1. There are 12 residues in the CDR3. Germline V gene sequence: CDR1 MGHDK, CDR2 SYGVNS. V dropped 3 bases and J dropped 6; count of bases not matched to a gene: 0. The CDR3 DNA follows: TGTGCCAGCAGTGACAGGGGGCCTGAAGCTTTCTTT. It specifies CASSDRGPEAFF.

The V call is TRBV28, the J call TRBJ2-5, with D possibly being TRBD1 (6 bases). The CDR3 sequence is 13 residues long. With 8 bases removed from V and 4 bases from J, the gap between germline ends came to 14 bases. The germline V gene encodes CDR1 MDHEN and CDR2 SYDVKM. The chain's CDR3 is CASYRGGLETQYF. The CDR3, as DNA: TGTGCCAGCTATCGAGGGGGATTAGAGACCCAGTACTTC.

The chain combines TRBV2 with TRBJ2-7, with 9 bases aligning to TRBD2. Germline V gives CDR1 SNHLY, CDR2 FYNNEI. This CDR3 spans 18 amino acids. J gave up 4 bases and V 5 bases, and 18 bases lay outside the gene matches. The CDR3 protein is CASSTMTSRGGWVYEQYF. CDR3 sequence (DNA): TGTGCCAGCAGTACTATGACTTCGCGGGGGGGCTGGGTATACGAGCAGTACTTC.

The chain combines TRBV5-4 with TRBJ2-3; 13 bases agree with TRBD2. CDR1 SGHNT and CDR2 YYREEE come from the germline V gene (reference sequence). J was trimmed by 3 bases and V by 3 bases; bases with no gene match: 4. The CDR3 length is 16 residues. DNA of the CDR3: TGTGCCAGCAGCTGGACTAGCGGGAGTGGTACAGATACGCAGTATTTT. Protein: CASSWTSGSGTDTQYF.

V and J are TRBV19 and TRBJ2-5; D might be TRBD1 (6 bases). Trimming removed 8 bases at V and 0 bases at J, with 13 bases between. Germline V gene sequence: CDR1 LNHDA, CDR2 SQIVND (reference sequence). This CDR3 is 14 amino acids long. The CDR3 DNA reads TGTGCCAGTCAGACAGGCTCAGACCAAGAGACCCAGTACTTC. This gives the protein CASQTGSDQETQYF.